These T cell receptor beta chains were read from a single sample in a study of blood T cells in healthy people across ages. TCRdb re-called the 5' RACE reads through MiXCR, storing one row per CDR3 protein. The sample records approximately 800,000 distinct CDR3 sequences, just over 55% being singletons. The sample was blood. The receptors here all came from a man in his forties or fifties in good health. Both conserved end residues are part of each CDR3. The order of the fields is D gene, J gene, V gene, clone size, CDR3 DNA, CDR3 protein. A D gene is named only where the DNA matches it firmly. Rows give clone size only sometimes, using once, few, many, or a class for an expanded clone.

D gene: TRBD1
J gene: TRBJ2-5
V gene: TRBV5-1
clone size: -
CDR3 DNA: TGCGCCAGCAGCGCCCGGACAGGTGGACAAGAGACCCAGTACTTC
CDR3 protein: CASSARTGGQETQYF

D gene: TRBD1
J gene: TRBJ1-2
V gene: TRBV4-1
clone size: -
CDR3 DNA: TGCGCCAGCAGCCAAGATCGAGGACAGGGGACCTACACCTTC
CDR3 protein: CASSQDRGQGTYTF

D gene: -
J gene: TRBJ2-5
V gene: TRBV10-3
clone size: -
CDR3 DNA: TGTGCCATCAGTGTAGAGGTCCAAGAGACCCAGTACTTC
CDR3 protein: CAISVEVQETQYF

D gene: -
J gene: TRBJ2-3
V gene: TRBV29-1
clone size: -
CDR3 DNA: TGCAGCGTTGAAATCCGTCGAAGACAGCGCACAGATACGCAGTATTTT
CDR3 protein: CSVEIRRRQRTDTQYF

D gene: -
J gene: TRBJ1-1
V gene: TRBV29-1
clone size: -
CDR3 DNA: TGCAGCGTTGTCCACGAACGACCGAACACTGAAGCTTTCTTT
CDR3 protein: CSVVHERPNTEAFF

D gene: -
J gene: TRBJ2-5
V gene: TRBV10-3
clone size: few
CDR3 DNA: TGTGCCATCGGACCTGGGGTTGAAGAGACCCAGTACTTC
CDR3 protein: CAIGPGVEETQYF

D gene: -
J gene: TRBJ1-5
V gene: TRBV12-3/TRBV12-4
clone size: few
CDR3 DNA: TGTGCCAGCAGACTAAGGGTGTTGGGGCAGAGATATAGCAATCAGCCCCAGCATTTT
CDR3 protein: CASRLRVLGQRYSNQPQHF

D gene: TRBD1
J gene: TRBJ2-3
V gene: TRBV2
clone size: -
CDR3 DNA: TGTGCCAGCAGACCTGAACAGGGGGCGCAAGATACGCAGTATTTT
CDR3 protein: CASRPEQGAQDTQYF

D gene: TRBD1
J gene: TRBJ2-1
V gene: TRBV29-1
clone size: few
CDR3 DNA: TGCAGCGTGTTGGGACAGGGATACAATGAGCAGTTCTTC
CDR3 protein: CSVLGQGYNEQFF

D gene: TRBD2
J gene: TRBJ2-3
V gene: TRBV27
clone size: -
CDR3 DNA: TGTGCCAGCAGTCCGCTGGGACTAGCGGGGAACACAGATACGCAGTATTTT
CDR3 protein: CASSPLGLAGNTDTQYF

D gene: -
J gene: TRBJ1-5
V gene: TRBV7-2
clone size: -
CDR3 DNA: TGTGCCAGCAGCTGGATTAATGGGGGCGGTCAGCCCCAGCATTTT
CDR3 protein: CASSWINGGGQPQHF

D gene: -
J gene: TRBJ1-4
V gene: TRBV27
clone size: -
CDR3 DNA: TGTGCCAGCAGTTCCACCTCAGGGGCAACTAATGAAAAACTGTTTTTT
CDR3 protein: CASSSTSGATNEKLFF

D gene: -
J gene: TRBJ1-2
V gene: TRBV7-3
clone size: -
CDR3 DNA: TGTGCCAGCAGCTTAACGCCCGAGGGTGGCTACACCTTC
CDR3 protein: CASSLTPEGGYTF

D gene: -
J gene: TRBJ1-1
V gene: TRBV7-2
clone size: -
CDR3 DNA: TGTGCCAGCAGCTTAATGTGGCCGAACACTGAAGCTTTCTTT
CDR3 protein: CASSLMWPNTEAFF

D gene: -
J gene: TRBJ2-4
V gene: TRBV6-1
clone size: -
CDR3 DNA: TGTGCCAGCAGTGAAATAGAGGTATCCAAAAACATTCAGTACTTC
CDR3 protein: CASSEIEVSKNIQYF

D gene: -
J gene: TRBJ2-3
V gene: TRBV10-3
clone size: -
CDR3 DNA: TGTGCCTGCCACGGAGGTGGTTCCCATAGCACAGATACGCAGTATTTT
CDR3 protein: CACHGGGSHSTDTQYF

D gene: TRBD1
J gene: TRBJ1-2
V gene: TRBV7-2
clone size: -
CDR3 DNA: TGTGCCAGCAGCACACGACAGGGGGACTGTGGCTACACCTTC
CDR3 protein: CASSTRQGDCGYTF

D gene: TRBD2
J gene: TRBJ2-3
V gene: TRBV6-5
clone size: -
CDR3 DNA: TGTGCCAGCAGTTACTGGGGGACTAGCGGGACAGATACGCAGTATTTT
CDR3 protein: CASSYWGTSGTDTQYF

D gene: TRBD1
J gene: TRBJ1-6
V gene: TRBV28
clone size: few
CDR3 DNA: TGTGCCAGCAGTTTATATGGCAGCTCGACAGGGAATTCACCCCTCCACTTT
CDR3 protein: CASSLYGSSTGNSPLHF

D gene: -
J gene: TRBJ1-5
V gene: TRBV5-6
clone size: -
CDR3 DNA: TGTGCCAGCAGCCGGGACCCCAATGGGGGCAATCAGCCCCAGCATTTT
CDR3 protein: CASSRDPNGGNQPQHF

D gene: -
J gene: TRBJ2-7
V gene: TRBV29-1
clone size: few
CDR3 DNA: TGCAGCGTTCACCCCGGTGGGGACGAGCAGTACTTC
CDR3 protein: CSVHPGGDEQYF

D gene: TRBD1
J gene: TRBJ2-7
V gene: TRBV7-2
clone size: -
CDR3 DNA: TGTGCCAGCAGCCCATACACAGGGGACGAGCAGTACTTC
CDR3 protein: CASSPYTGDEQYF

D gene: TRBD2
J gene: TRBJ2-7
V gene: TRBV11-2
clone size: -
CDR3 DNA: TGTGCCAGCAGCTCAAACGGACTAGCGGGGAAACACGAGCAGTACTTC
CDR3 protein: CASSSNGLAGKHEQYF

D gene: -
J gene: TRBJ2-7
V gene: TRBV7-9
clone size: -
CDR3 DNA: TGTGCCAGCCGGGACCGTTACTACGAGCAGTACTTC
CDR3 protein: CASRDRYYEQYF

D gene: TRBD1
J gene: TRBJ1-2
V gene: TRBV27
clone size: many
CDR3 DNA: TGTGCCAGCAGTTACTCGACAGGGGCCTATGGCTACACCTTC
CDR3 protein: CASSYSTGAYGYTF

D gene: TRBD1
J gene: TRBJ1-6
V gene: TRBV5-1
clone size: -
CDR3 DNA: TGCGCCAGCAGCTTGGCAGCAATAAGGACAGGGGTTTCACCCCTCCACTTT
CDR3 protein: CASSLAAIRTGVSPLHF

D gene: -
J gene: TRBJ2-1
V gene: TRBV5-1
clone size: -
CDR3 DNA: TGCGCCAGCAGCATACAGACAAGGAATGAGCAGTTCTTC
CDR3 protein: CASSIQTRNEQFF

D gene: -
J gene: TRBJ1-2
V gene: TRBV25-1
clone size: -
CDR3 DNA: TGTGCCAGCACCCCCCTGGGGACGGCTTATGGCTACACCTTC
CDR3 protein: CASTPLGTAYGYTF

D gene: -
J gene: TRBJ2-1
V gene: TRBV5-6
clone size: few
CDR3 DNA: TGTGCCAGCAGCAAATCAGGGCTTAGGGGCCAGGACAATGAGCAGTTCTTC
CDR3 protein: CASSKSGLRGQDNEQFF

D gene: -
J gene: TRBJ2-1
V gene: TRBV14
clone size: few
CDR3 DNA: TGTGCCAGCAGCCAAATGACCCCCACCGAGCAGTTCTTC
CDR3 protein: CASSQMTPTEQFF

D gene: TRBD2
J gene: TRBJ2-1
V gene: TRBV11-2
clone size: -
CDR3 DNA: TGTGCCAGCAGCTTCGAGCGGGAGGGGTGGAATGAGCAGTTCTTC
CDR3 protein: CASSFEREGWNEQFF

D gene: -
J gene: TRBJ2-5
V gene: TRBV4-1
clone size: few
CDR3 DNA: TGCGCCAGCAGCCAAGTATTTCTAAGACGACTCCAAGAGACCCAGTACTTC
CDR3 protein: CASSQVFLRRLQETQYF

D gene: -
J gene: TRBJ2-3
V gene: TRBV7-8
clone size: -
CDR3 DNA: TGTGCCAGCAGCCCCCGCGGCTGGGGGATAATAGCGGATACGCAGTATTTT
CDR3 protein: CASSPRGWGIIADTQYF

D gene: -
J gene: TRBJ1-4
V gene: TRBV9
clone size: few
CDR3 DNA: TGTGCCAGCAGCGTAGATGTACAGCCTAATGAAAAACTGTTTTTT
CDR3 protein: CASSVDVQPNEKLFF

D gene: TRBD2
J gene: TRBJ2-3
V gene: TRBV4-3
clone size: few
CDR3 DNA: TGCGCCAGCAGCCAAATAGCGGGGCTGAGCACAGATACGCAGTATTTT
CDR3 protein: CASSQIAGLSTDTQYF

D gene: TRBD2
J gene: TRBJ2-5
V gene: TRBV5-1
clone size: -
CDR3 DNA: TGCGCCAGCAGCTCAACTAGCGGGAGGGCCCATGAGCAGTACTTC
CDR3 protein: CASSSTSGRAHEQYF

D gene: TRBD2
J gene: TRBJ2-3
V gene: TRBV4-3
clone size: -
CDR3 DNA: TGCGCCAGCAGCCGGAATAGCGGGACCCCAGATACGCAGTATTTT
CDR3 protein: CASSRNSGTPDTQYF

D gene: TRBD1
J gene: TRBJ1-1
V gene: TRBV2
clone size: once
CDR3 DNA: TGTGCCAGCAGGGACAGGGGCTTGAACACTGAAGCTTTCTTT
CDR3 protein: CASRDRGLNTEAFF

D gene: -
J gene: TRBJ1-1
V gene: TRBV2
clone size: -
CDR3 DNA: TGTGCCAGCAGCCCGATTGCCGGGACACTTCTTGAAGCTTTCTTT
CDR3 protein: CASSPIAGTLLEAFF

D gene: -
J gene: TRBJ1-6
V gene: TRBV12-3/TRBV12-4
clone size: few
CDR3 DNA: TGTGCCAGCAGTCCCCGAGATTCACCCCTCCACTTT
CDR3 protein: CASSPRDSPLHF

D gene: TRBD1
J gene: TRBJ2-7
V gene: TRBV29-1
clone size: few
CDR3 DNA: TGCAGCGTTGAGGGGACAGCCAAAAGCTCCTACGAGCAGTACTTC
CDR3 protein: CSVEGTAKSSYEQYF

D gene: TRBD1
J gene: TRBJ1-6
V gene: TRBV9
clone size: -
CDR3 DNA: TGTGCCAGCAGCGTAGGACAGGGGTCCTATAATTCACCCCTCCACTTT
CDR3 protein: CASSVGQGSYNSPLHF

D gene: -
J gene: TRBJ2-1
V gene: TRBV20-1
clone size: -
CDR3 DNA: TGCAGTGCTAGAGGTCCTCACAATGAGCAGTTCTTC
CDR3 protein: CSARGPHNEQFF

D gene: -
J gene: TRBJ1-5
V gene: TRBV6-4
clone size: few
CDR3 DNA: TGTGCCAGCAGTGAGGCAGGGGCCCCCAATCAGCCCCAGCATTTT
CDR3 protein: CASSEAGAPNQPQHF

D gene: -
J gene: TRBJ1-2
V gene: TRBV27
clone size: few
CDR3 DNA: TGTGCCAGCAAAGCTCCTAACTATGGCTACACCTTC
CDR3 protein: CASKAPNYGYTF

D gene: -
J gene: TRBJ2-7
V gene: TRBV28
clone size: -
CDR3 DNA: TGTGCCACCTCGACCGACACCCTGGTGGACGAGCAGTACTTC
CDR3 protein: CATSTDTLVDEQYF

D gene: TRBD2
J gene: TRBJ2-5
V gene: TRBV20-1
clone size: -
CDR3 DNA: TGCAGTGCTAGAGATCTATGGAGTCTAGCGGACCAAGAGACCCAGTACTTC
CDR3 protein: CSARDLWSLADQETQYF

D gene: -
J gene: TRBJ2-1
V gene: TRBV10-3
clone size: -
CDR3 DNA: TGTGCCATCAGGGGGGAGCCCTACAATGAGCAGTTCTTC
CDR3 protein: CAIRGEPYNEQFF

D gene: -
J gene: TRBJ2-1
V gene: TRBV20-1
clone size: -
CDR3 DNA: TGCAGTGCGCTCCCCAGCGGAAGCTCCTACAATGAGCAGTTCTTC
CDR3 protein: CSALPSGSSYNEQFF

D gene: TRBD1
J gene: TRBJ2-6
V gene: TRBV7-3
clone size: -
CDR3 DNA: TGTGCCAGCACCGAGCAGGGGGCTGGGGCCAACGTCCTGACTTTC
CDR3 protein: CASTEQGAGANVLTF

D gene: TRBD1
J gene: TRBJ1-2
V gene: TRBV29-1
clone size: -
CDR3 DNA: TGCAGCGCGGACAGGGCCGGGTATGGCTACACCTTC
CDR3 protein: CSADRAGYGYTF

D gene: -
J gene: TRBJ2-7
V gene: TRBV29-1
clone size: -
CDR3 DNA: TGCAGCGTTGACCGACGGTACGAGCAGTACTTC
CDR3 protein: CSVDRRYEQYF

D gene: TRBD2
J gene: TRBJ2-5
V gene: TRBV20-1
clone size: -
CDR3 DNA: TGCAGTGCAGCGAATCCCGCCGAGGGGAGGGGAGAGACCCAGTACTTC
CDR3 protein: CSAANPAEGRGETQYF

D gene: TRBD1
J gene: TRBJ2-7
V gene: TRBV6-1
clone size: -
CDR3 DNA: TGTGCCAGCAGTGGTTACAGGGGATACGAGCAGTACTTC
CDR3 protein: CASSGYRGYEQYF

D gene: TRBD2
J gene: TRBJ2-1
V gene: TRBV6-5
clone size: once
CDR3 DNA: TGTGCCAGCAGTTACTCTTTAGCGGGGGGGGACCACAATGAGCAGTTCTTC
CDR3 protein: CASSYSLAGGDHNEQFF

D gene: TRBD2
J gene: TRBJ2-1
V gene: TRBV6-2/TRBV6-3
clone size: -
CDR3 DNA: TGTGCCACCCTTCCGCTAGCGGGAAGAGGGCAGTTCTTC
CDR3 protein: CATLPLAGRGQFF

D gene: -
J gene: TRBJ2-7
V gene: TRBV28
clone size: few
CDR3 DNA: TGTGCCAGCAGAAACCGGGGCGCCCTCTACGAGCAGTACTTC
CDR3 protein: CASRNRGALYEQYF